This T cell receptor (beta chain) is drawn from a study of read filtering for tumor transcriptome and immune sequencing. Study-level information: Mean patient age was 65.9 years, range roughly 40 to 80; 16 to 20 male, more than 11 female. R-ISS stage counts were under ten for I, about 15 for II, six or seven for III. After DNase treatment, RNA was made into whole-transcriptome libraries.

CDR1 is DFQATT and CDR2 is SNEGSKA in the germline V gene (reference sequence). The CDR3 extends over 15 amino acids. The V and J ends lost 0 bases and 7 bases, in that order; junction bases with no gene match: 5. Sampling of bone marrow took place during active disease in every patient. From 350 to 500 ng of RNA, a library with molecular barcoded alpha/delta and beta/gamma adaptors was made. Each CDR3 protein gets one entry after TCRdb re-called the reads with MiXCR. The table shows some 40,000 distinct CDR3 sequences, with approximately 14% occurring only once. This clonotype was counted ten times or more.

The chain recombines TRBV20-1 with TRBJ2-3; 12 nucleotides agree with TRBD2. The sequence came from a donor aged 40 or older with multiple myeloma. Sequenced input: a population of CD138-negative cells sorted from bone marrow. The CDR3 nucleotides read TGCAGTGCTAGAGATCGGACTAGCGGGGCCTATACGCAGTATTTT. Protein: CSARDRTSGAYTQYF.